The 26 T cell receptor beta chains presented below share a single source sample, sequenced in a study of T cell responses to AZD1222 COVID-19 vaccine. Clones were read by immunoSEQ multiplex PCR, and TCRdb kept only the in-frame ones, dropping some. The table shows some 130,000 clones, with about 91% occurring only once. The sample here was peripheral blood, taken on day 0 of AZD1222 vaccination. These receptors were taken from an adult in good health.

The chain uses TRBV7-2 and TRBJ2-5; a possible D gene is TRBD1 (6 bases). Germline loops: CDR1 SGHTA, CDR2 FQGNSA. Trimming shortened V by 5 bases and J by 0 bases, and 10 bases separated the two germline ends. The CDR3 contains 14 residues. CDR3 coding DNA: TGTGCCAGCAGCGTGGGGGCTAACCAAGAGACCCAGTACTTC. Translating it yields CASSVGANQETQYF.

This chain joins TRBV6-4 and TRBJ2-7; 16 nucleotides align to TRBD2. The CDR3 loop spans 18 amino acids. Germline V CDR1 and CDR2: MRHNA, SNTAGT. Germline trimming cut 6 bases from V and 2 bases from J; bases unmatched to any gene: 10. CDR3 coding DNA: TGTGCCAGCAGCCGTCCGGGACTAGCGGGAGGGGCTGCCTACGAGCAGTACTTC. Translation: CASSRPGLAGGAAYEQYF.

CDR3 sequence (DNA): TGTGCCAGCAGCTTAGAGTGGGATGGCTACACCTTC. This sequence encodes CASSLEWDGYTF. V is TRBV7-9 and J is TRBJ1-2; D remains unclear. V was shortened by 1 base and J by 6 bases, with 6 bases between the two germline ends. This CDR3 is built from 12 residues. Per germline, CDR1 SEHNR and CDR2 FQNEAQ (reference sequence).

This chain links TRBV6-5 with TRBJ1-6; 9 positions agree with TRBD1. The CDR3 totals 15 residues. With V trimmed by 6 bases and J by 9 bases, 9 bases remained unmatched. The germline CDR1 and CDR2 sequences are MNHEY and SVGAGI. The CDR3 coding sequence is TGTGCCAGCAGCCCGGGACAGGGAAACGGTTCACCCCTCCACTTT. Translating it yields CASSPGQGNGSPLHF.

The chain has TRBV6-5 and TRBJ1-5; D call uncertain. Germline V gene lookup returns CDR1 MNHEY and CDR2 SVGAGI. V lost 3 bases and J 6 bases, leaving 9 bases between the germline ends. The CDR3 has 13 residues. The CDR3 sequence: CASSYTMGQPQHF. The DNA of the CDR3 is TGTGCCAGCAGTTATACGATGGGTCAGCCCCAGCATTTT.

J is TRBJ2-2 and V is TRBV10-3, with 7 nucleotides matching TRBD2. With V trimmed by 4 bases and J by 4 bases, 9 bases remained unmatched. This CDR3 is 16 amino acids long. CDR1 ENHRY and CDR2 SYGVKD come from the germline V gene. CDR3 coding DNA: TGTGCCATCAGTGGTCACTGGTCTAGCGGCACCGGGGAGCTGTTTTTT. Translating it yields CAISGHWSSGTGELFF.

For the CDR3, the DNA is TGCAGCGTTTCAACAGTCTATGGCTACACCTTC. This translates into CSVSTVYGYTF. V usage is TRBV29-1 and J usage is TRBJ1-2; no definite D call. The CDR3 totals 11 residues. Germline V CDR1 and CDR2: SQVTM, ANQGSEA. V lost 5 bases to trimming and J lost 4 bases, with 8 bases between them.

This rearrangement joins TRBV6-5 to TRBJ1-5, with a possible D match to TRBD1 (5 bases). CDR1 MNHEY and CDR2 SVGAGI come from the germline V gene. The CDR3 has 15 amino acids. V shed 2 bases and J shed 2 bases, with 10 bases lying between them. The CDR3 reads CASSYAAGGNQPQHF. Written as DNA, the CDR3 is TGTGCCAGCAGTTACGCTGCGGGGGGCAATCAGCCCCAGCATTTT.

This chain's CDR3 is CASSASWDEQFF. The CDR3 bases are TGTGCCAGCAGCGCATCCTGGGATGAGCAGTTCTTC. The V and J genes are TRBV9 and TRBJ2-1; D remains unclear. The CDR3 has 12 amino acids. The V and J ends lost 3 bases and 8 bases respectively, with 9 bases between them. Germline V gives CDR1 SGDLS, CDR2 YYNGEE.

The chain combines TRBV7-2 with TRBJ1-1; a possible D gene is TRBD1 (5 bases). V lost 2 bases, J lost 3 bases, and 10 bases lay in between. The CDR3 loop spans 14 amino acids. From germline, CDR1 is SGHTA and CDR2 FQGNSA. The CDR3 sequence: CASSLLRGDTEAFF. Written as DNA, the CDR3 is TGTGCCAGCAGCTTATTGAGGGGCGACACTGAAGCTTTCTTT.

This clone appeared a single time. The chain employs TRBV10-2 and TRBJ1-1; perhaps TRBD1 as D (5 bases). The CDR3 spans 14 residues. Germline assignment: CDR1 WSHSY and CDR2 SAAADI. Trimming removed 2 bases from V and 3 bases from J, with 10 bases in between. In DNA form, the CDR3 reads TGCGCCAGCAGTGAGATGGGAGGGGACACTGAAGCTTTCTTT. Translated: CASSEMGGDTEAFF.

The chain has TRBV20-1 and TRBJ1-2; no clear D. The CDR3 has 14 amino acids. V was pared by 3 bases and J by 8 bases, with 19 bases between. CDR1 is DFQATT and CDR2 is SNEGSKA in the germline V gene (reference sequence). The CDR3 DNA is TGCAGTGCTAGTCGTCACCGAGAAGGAAGCGGCTACACCTTC. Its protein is CSASRHREGSGYTF.

The CDR3 loop is CASSLDGNSYNEQFF. In DNA, the CDR3 is TGTGCCAGCAGCTTAGACGGGAACTCCTACAATGAGCAGTTCTTC. The V call is TRBV7-2, the J call TRBJ2-1; TRBD2 is a possible D gene (5 bases). CDR3 length: 15 amino acids. The germline V gene encodes CDR1 SGHTA and CDR2 FQGNSA. V dropped 1 base and J dropped 0 bases, with 7 bases sitting between them.

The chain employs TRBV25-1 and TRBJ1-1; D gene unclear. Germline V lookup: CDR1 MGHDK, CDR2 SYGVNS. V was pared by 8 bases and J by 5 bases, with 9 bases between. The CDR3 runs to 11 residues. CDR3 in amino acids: CASRTGTEAFF. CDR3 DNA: TGTGCCAGCCGTACGGGGACTGAAGCTTTCTTT.

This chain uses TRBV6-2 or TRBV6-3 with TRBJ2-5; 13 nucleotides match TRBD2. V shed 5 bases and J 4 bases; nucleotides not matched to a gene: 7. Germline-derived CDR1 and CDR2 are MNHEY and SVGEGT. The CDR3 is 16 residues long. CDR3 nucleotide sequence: TGTGCCAGCAGTCCCCGGACTAGCGGGAGAGGAGAGACCCAGTACTTC. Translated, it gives CASSPRTSGRGETQYF.

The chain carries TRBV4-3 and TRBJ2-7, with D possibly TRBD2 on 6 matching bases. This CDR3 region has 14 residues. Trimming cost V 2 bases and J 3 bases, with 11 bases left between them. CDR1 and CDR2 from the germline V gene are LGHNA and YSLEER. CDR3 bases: TGCGCCAGCAGCCAATCGGATAGCGGCTACGAGCAGTACTTC. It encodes CASSQSDSGYEQYF.

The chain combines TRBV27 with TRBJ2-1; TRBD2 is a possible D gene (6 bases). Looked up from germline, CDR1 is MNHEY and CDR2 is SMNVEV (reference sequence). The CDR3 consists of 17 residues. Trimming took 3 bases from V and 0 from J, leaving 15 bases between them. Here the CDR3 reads CASSLVVAGISYNEQFF. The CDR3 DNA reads TGTGCCAGCAGTTTGGTAGTCGCGGGGATCTCCTACAATGAGCAGTTCTTC.

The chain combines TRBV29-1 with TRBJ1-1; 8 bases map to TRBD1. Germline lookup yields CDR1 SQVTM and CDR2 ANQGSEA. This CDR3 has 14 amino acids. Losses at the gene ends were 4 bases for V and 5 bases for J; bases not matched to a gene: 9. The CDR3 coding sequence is TGCAGCGTTGCATTGGACAGGGAGGGGACTGAAGCTTTCTTT. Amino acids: CSVALDREGTEAFF.

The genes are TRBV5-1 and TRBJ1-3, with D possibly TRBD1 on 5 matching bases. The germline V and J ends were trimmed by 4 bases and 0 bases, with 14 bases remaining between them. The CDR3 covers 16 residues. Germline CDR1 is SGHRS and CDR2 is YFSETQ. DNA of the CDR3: TGCGCCAGCAGCCGAGACAGCACCCTCTCTGGAAACACCATATATTTT. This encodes CASSRDSTLSGNTIYF.

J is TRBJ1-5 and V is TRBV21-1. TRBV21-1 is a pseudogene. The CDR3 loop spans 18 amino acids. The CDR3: CASSKSSPGGPGNQPQHF. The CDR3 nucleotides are TGTGCCAGCAGCAAAAGCTCCCCCGGAGGGCCTGGCAATCAGCCCCAGCATTTT.

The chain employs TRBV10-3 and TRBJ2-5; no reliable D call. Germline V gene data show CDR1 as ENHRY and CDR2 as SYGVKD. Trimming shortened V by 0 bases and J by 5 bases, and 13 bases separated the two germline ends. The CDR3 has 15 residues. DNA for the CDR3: TGTGCCATCAGTGAGTCCGTGTACCTAGGGGAGACCCAGTACTTC. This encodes CAISESVYLGETQYF.

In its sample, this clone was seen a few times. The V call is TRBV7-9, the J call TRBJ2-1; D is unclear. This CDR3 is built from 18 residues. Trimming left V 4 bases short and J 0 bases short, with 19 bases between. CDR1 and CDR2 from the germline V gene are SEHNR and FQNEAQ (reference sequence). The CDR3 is CASSSRTSDAFSYNEQFF. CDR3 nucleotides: TGTGCCAGCAGCTCCAGAACCTCGGACGCCTTCTCCTACAATGAGCAGTTCTTC.

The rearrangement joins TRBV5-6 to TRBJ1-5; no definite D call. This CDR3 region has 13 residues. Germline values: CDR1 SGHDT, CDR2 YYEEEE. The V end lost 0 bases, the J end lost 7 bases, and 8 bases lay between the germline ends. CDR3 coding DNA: TGTGCCAGCAGCTTGGGTAGTGCGCAGCCCCAGCATTTT. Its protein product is CASSLGSAQPQHF.

The CDR3 protein is CASRGVAGGPENEQFF. CDR3 coding DNA: TGTGCCAGCAGGGGGGTAGCGGGAGGGCCCGAAAATGAGCAGTTCTTC. This chain joins TRBV5-4 and TRBJ2-1; 11 bases map to TRBD2. Germline V gene data show CDR1 as SGHNT and CDR2 as YYREEE (reference sequence). CDR3 length: 16 residues. V dropped 5 bases and J dropped 7; count of bases not matched to a gene: 11.

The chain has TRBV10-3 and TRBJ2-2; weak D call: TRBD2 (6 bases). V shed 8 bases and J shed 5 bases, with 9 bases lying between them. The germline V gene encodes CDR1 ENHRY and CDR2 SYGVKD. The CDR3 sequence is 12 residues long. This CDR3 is CAIGLTTGELFF. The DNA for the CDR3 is TGTGCCATCGGACTAACAACCGGGGAGCTGTTTTTT.

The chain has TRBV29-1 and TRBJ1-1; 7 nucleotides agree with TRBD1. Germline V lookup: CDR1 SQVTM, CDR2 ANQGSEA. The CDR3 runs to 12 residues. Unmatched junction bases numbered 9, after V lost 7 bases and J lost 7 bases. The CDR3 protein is CSAIGQANEAFF. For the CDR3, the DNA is TGCAGCGCGATAGGACAGGCTAATGAAGCTTTCTTT.